The 13 T cell receptor beta chains below were found in one sample sequenced in a study of blood T cell repertoires in COVID-19. Libraries were prepared by immunoSEQ multiplex PCR; TCRdb keeps only in-frame clonotypes and omits some of them. Here the sample spans about 120,000 clones, 75% to 85% being singletons. Sequences were obtained from peripheral blood. The receptors here all came from a human donor in a cohort sampled during active COVID-19.

The chain joins TRBV15 to TRBJ2-3; a possible D gene is TRBD2 (6 bases). Trimming removed 1 base at V and 3 bases at J, with 17 bases between. The CDR3 has 17 residues. Germline loops: CDR1 LNHNV, CDR2 YYDKDF (reference sequence). The chain's CDR3 is CATSRGRLGSPTDTQYF. The CDR3 DNA follows: TGTGCCACCAGCAGAGGGAGACTAGGGTCGCCAACAGATACGCAGTATTTT.

V usage is TRBV6-5 and J usage is TRBJ1-1; maybe TRBD1 (6 bases). The CDR3 spans 12 residues. The germline V gene encodes CDR1 MNHEY and CDR2 SVGAGI. The V and J ends lost 5 bases and 6 bases respectively, with 10 bases between them. In DNA, the CDR3 is TGTGCCAGCAGTATTCCAGGGGCTGAAGCTTTCTTT. Translation: CASSIPGAEAFF.

The genes are TRBV7-8 and TRBJ1-2; a weak D match, TRBD1 (6 bases). The CDR3 totals 13 residues. Germline V gene lookup returns CDR1 SGHVS and CDR2 FQNEAQ. Trimming left V 3 bases short and J 6 bases short, with 11 bases between. CDR3 in amino acids: CASSLGAQNGYTF. Here the CDR3 DNA reads TGTGCCAGCAGCTTGGGGGCGCAGAATGGCTACACCTTC.

V is TRBV5-6 and J is TRBJ1-2; no clear D. With 0 bases removed from V and 3 bases from J, the gap between germline ends came to 12 bases. This CDR3 has 15 residues. The germline V gene encodes CDR1 SGHDT and CDR2 YYEEEE. CDR3: CASSLVPQGDYGYTF. CDR3 DNA sequence: TGTGCCAGCAGCTTGGTGCCGCAAGGAGACTATGGCTACACCTTC.

V and J are TRBV5-1 and TRBJ2-6, with D possibly being TRBD2 (6 bases). Germline V gene lookup returns CDR1 SGHRS and CDR2 YFSETQ. The ends were cut back, 4 bases at V and 1 base at J, with 15 bases in the middle. The CDR3 contains 17 residues. The CDR3 region has the DNA TGCGCCAGCAGCAAACCTATCGGGGGTTCTGGGGCCAACGTCCTGACTTTC. Residues: CASSKPIGGSGANVLTF.

CDR3 in amino acids: CASERVQGGGELFF. The CDR3 DNA sequence: TGTGCCAGCGAACGGGTCCAGGGGGGCGGGGAGCTGTTTTTT. V and J are TRBV6-5 and TRBJ2-2; maybe TRBD1 (7 bases). The CDR3 has 14 residues. Trimming removed 8 bases at V and 7 bases at J, with 17 bases between. The germline gives CDR1 MNHEY, CDR2 SVGAGI.

A few counts support this clone. This chain links TRBV5-1 with TRBJ1-3, with 7 bases that match TRBD1. Germline trimming cut 2 bases from V and 4 bases from J; bases unmatched to any gene: 0. The CDR3 is 13 amino acids. Per the germline V gene, CDR1 is SGHRS and CDR2 is YFSETQ. The CDR3 region has the DNA TGCGCCAGCAGCTTACAGGGGGGAAACACCATATATTTT. This gives the protein CASSLQGGNTIYF.

The CDR3 nucleotides read TGTGCCAGCAGCGATCCCCGGACAGGGGGGTACGAGCAGTACTTC. Its translation: CASSDPRTGGYEQYF. V usage is TRBV5-4 and J usage is TRBJ2-7, with TRBD1 identical over 10 bases. V trimming: 4 bases; J trimming: 4 bases; junction bases outside the gene matches: 8. Germline V CDR1 and CDR2: SGHNT, YYREEE (reference sequence). This CDR3 region has 15 residues.

This clone appeared a single time. The rearrangement links TRBV5-1 to TRBJ2-1, with 9 positions matching TRBD2. CDR3 length equals 15 residues. Trimming took 1 base from V and 5 from J; bases not matched to a gene: 4. Germline V gene lookup returns CDR1 SGHRS and CDR2 YFSETQ. This CDR3 reads CASSLLASGDNEQFF. CDR3 in DNA: TGCGCCAGCAGCTTGTTGGCTAGCGGGGACAATGAGCAGTTCTTC.

This clone was seen just once. The chain employs TRBV2 and TRBJ1-1; TRBD1 matches at 8 bases. The ends lost 8 bases at V and 2 bases at J; junction bases unmatched: 4. Germline V gene lookup returns CDR1 SNHLY and CDR2 FYNNEI. The CDR3 is made up of 13 amino acids. The CDR3 spells CASAGQGNTEAFF. The CDR3 bases are TGTGCCAGCGCCGGACAGGGAAACACTGAAGCTTTCTTT.

The chain employs TRBV5-1 and TRBJ2-7; 9 nucleotides line up with TRBD1. The J segment lost 5 bases and the V segment lost 4 bases, leaving 10 bases of the junction unmatched. The germline gives CDR1 SGHRS, CDR2 YFSETQ. The CDR3 loop spans 15 amino acids. The CDR3 nucleotides read TGCGCCAGCAGCAGGAGGCCGGGACAGGGCAACGAGCAGTACTTC. This sequence encodes CASSRRPGQGNEQYF.

The chain has TRBV19 and TRBJ2-7; D is undetermined. This CDR3 contains 14 residues. The germline V gene has CDR1 LNHDA and CDR2 SQIVND (reference sequence). Deletions cut 5 bases from V and 1 base from J, with 12 bases between. The CDR3 DNA reads TGTGCCAGTAGTCAAACAGCCCCTTCCTACGAGCAGTACTTC. Its protein product is CASSQTAPSYEQYF.

This CDR3 reads CATQGTGGGGNQPQHF. CDR3 in DNA: TGTGCCACGCAAGGGACAGGGGGAGGAGGCAATCAGCCCCAGCATTTT. V gene TRBV24-1 combines with J gene TRBJ1-5; 11 nucleotides agree with TRBD1. There are 16 residues in the CDR3. Germline assignment: CDR1 KGHDR and CDR2 SFDVKD. V shed 10 bases, J shed 2 bases, and the junction held 9 bases outside the gene matches.